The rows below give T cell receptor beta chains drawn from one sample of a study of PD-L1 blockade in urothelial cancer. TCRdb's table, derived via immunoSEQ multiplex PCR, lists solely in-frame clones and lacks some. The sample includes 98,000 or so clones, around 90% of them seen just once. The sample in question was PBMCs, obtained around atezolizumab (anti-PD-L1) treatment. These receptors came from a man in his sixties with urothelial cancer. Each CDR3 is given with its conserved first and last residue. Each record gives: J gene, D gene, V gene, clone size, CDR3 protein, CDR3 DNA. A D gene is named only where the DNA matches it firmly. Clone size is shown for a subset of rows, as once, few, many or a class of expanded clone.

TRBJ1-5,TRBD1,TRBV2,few,CASSGTGVSQPQHF,TGTGCCAGCAGTGGAACAGGGGTTAGTCAGCCCCAGCATTTT
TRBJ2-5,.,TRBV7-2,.,CASSSQRTQYF,TGTGCCAGCAGCTCGCAGCGGACCCAGTACTTC
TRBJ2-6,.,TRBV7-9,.,CASSSLSGANVLTF,TGTGCCAGCAGCTCTCTCTCTGGGGCCAACGTCCTGACTTTC
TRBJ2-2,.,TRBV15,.,CATQVAGELFF,TGTGCCACTCAGGTAGCCGGGGAGCTGTTTTTT
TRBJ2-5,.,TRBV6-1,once,CASSEAGGQETQYF,TGTGCCAGCAGTGAAGCAGGGGGCCAAGAGACCCAGTACTTC
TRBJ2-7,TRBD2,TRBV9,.,CASSPGLAGNEQYF,TGTGCCAGCAGCCCCGGACTAGCTGGGAACGAGCAGTACTTC
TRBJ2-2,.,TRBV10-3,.,CAIRAGVDTGELFF,TGTGCCATCAGGGCGGGTGTAGACACCGGGGAGCTGTTTTTT
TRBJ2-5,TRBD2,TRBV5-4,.,CASSLGTSGGAKETQYF,TGTGCCAGCAGCTTGGGGACTAGCGGGGGGGCCAAGGAGACCCAGTACTTC
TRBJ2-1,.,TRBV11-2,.,CASSLRPHSYNEQFF,TGTGCCAGCAGCTTGCGTCCTCACTCCTACAATGAGCAGTTCTTC
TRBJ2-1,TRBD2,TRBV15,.,CATSRDLPTSGRFEQFF,TGTGCCACCAGCAGAGATCTCCCAACTAGCGGGAGGTTTGAGCAGTTCTTC
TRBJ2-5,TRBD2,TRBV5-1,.,CASSLGGGEETQYF,TGCGCCAGCAGCTTGGGCGGGGGTGAAGAGACCCAGTACTTC
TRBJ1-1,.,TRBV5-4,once,CASSSHAERADEAFF,TGTGCCAGCAGCTCACACGCGGAGCGGGCTGATGAAGCTTTCTTT
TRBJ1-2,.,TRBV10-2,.,CASSEGAYGYTF,TGCGCCAGCAGTGAAGGGGCCTATGGCTACACCTTC
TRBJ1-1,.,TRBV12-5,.,CASALQPSGTEAFF,TGTGCTAGTGCCCTACAGCCCTCGGGAACTGAAGCTTTCTTT
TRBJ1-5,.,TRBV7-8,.,CASSLSQGLDQPQHF,TGTGCCAGCAGCTTGTCCCAGGGCCTAGATCAGCCCCAGCATTTT
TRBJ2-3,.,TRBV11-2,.,CASSRDFVDTQYF,TGTGCCAGCAGCAGGGACTTTGTAGATACGCAGTATTTT
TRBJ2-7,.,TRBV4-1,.,CASSQDQGNHYEQYF,TGCGCCAGCAGCCAAGATCAGGGCAACCACTACGAGCAGTACTTC
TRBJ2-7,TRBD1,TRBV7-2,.,CASSLALGTGTYEQYF,TGTGCCAGCAGCTTAGCGCTCGGGACAGGGACCTACGAGCAGTACTTC
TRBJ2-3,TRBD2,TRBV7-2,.,CASRSSGNTDTQYF,TGTGCCAGCAGATCTAGCGGGAACACAGATACGCAGTATTTT
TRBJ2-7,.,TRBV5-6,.,CASSPPAGPYEQYF,TGTGCCAGCAGCCCGCCCGCGGGGCCCTACGAGCAGTACTTC
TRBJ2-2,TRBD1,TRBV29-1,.,CSVDRGKTGELFF,TGCAGCGTTGACAGGGGGAAAACCGGGGAGCTGTTTTTT
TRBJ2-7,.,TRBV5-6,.,CASSLQGPYEQYF,TGTGCCAGCAGCTTGCAGGGGCCCTACGAGCAGTACTTC
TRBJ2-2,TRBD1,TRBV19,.,CASSAEGQGSWSYTGELFF,TGTGCCAGTAGTGCGGAGGGACAGGGGAGTTGGTCGTACACCGGGGAGCTGTTTTTT
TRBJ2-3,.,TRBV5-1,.,CASSLGTVPADTQYF,TGCGCCAGCAGCTTGGGTACGGTCCCCGCAGATACGCAGTATTTT
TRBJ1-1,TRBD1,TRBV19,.,CASNGGQGGGFTEAFF,TGTGCCAGTAATGGAGGACAGGGAGGGGGTTTCACTGAAGCTTTCTTT
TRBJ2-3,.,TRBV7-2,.,CASSLSGWGTDTQYF,TGTGCCAGCAGTCTATCGGGGTGGGGCACAGATACGCAGTATTTT
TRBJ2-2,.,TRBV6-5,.,CASSGKNTGELFF,TGTGCCAGCAGTGGCAAGAACACCGGGGAGCTGTTTTTT
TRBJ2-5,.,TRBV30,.,CAWSRLGGTGETQYF,TGTGCCTGGTCCCGTTTGGGCGGGACTGGGGAGACCCAGTACTTC
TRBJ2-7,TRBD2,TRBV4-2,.,CASSASGRAGEQYF,TGTGCCAGCAGTGCTAGCGGGAGGGCCGGCGAGCAGTACTTC
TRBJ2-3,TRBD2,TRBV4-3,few,CASSRTSGNTDTQYF,TGCGCCAGCAGCAGGACTAGCGGGAACACAGATACGCAGTATTTT
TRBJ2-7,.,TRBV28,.,CASSVQGRYEQYF,TGTGCCAGCAGTGTACAGGGACGCTACGAGCAGTACTTC
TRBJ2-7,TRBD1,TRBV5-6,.,CASSLGTGGEQYF,TGTGCCAGCAGCTTGGGGACAGGGGGCGAGCAGTACTTC
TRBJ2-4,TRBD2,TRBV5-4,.,CASSFGSRAGTQPKNIQYF,TGTGCCAGCAGCTTCGGGTCTCGAGCGGGGACCCAACCAAAAAACATTCAGTACTTC
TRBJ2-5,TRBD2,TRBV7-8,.,CASSRETSGRGETQYF,TGTGCCAGCAGCCGCGAGACTAGCGGGAGGGGGGAGACCCAGTACTTC
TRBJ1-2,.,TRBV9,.,CASSVESGHYGYTF,TGTGCCAGCAGCGTAGAGTCAGGGCACTATGGCTACACCTTC
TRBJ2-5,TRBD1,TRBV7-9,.,CASSLGTGQETQYF,TGTGCCAGCAGCTTGGGGACAGGCCAAGAGACCCAGTACTTC
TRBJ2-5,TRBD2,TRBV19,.,CASSMTVRGKTQYF,TGTGCCAGTAGTATGACGGTGCGGGGGAAGACCCAGTACTTC
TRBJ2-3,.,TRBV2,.,CASRWTASTDTQYF,TGTGCCAGCAGATGGACTGCTAGCACAGATACGCAGTATTTT
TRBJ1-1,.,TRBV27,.,CASSRTYTGESNTEAFF,TGTGCCAGCAGCCGAACCTATACAGGCGAGTCGAACACTGAAGCTTTCTTT
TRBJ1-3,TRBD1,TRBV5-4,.,CASSWTGVSGNTIYF,TGTGCCAGCAGCTGGACAGGGGTCTCTGGAAACACCATATATTTT
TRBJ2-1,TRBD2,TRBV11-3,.,CASSFGREGYNEQFF,TGTGCCAGCAGCTTCGGCAGGGAGGGATACAATGAGCAGTTCTTC
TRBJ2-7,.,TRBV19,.,CASRGTLYEQYF,TGTGCCAGCAGGGGGACTCTCTACGAGCAGTACTTC
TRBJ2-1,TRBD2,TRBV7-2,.,CASSPGLVSVQQFF,TGTGCCAGCAGCCCGGGACTAGTTTCAGTTCAGCAGTTCTTC
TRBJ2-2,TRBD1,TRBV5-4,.,CASSLEGQGVTGELFF,TGTGCCAGCAGCTTGGAGGGACAGGGGGTAACCGGGGAGCTGTTTTTT
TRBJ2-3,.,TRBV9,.,CASSVKAQGADTQYF,TGTGCCAGCAGCGTAAAGGCCCAGGGCGCAGATACGCAGTATTTT
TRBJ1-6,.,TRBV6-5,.,CASSYVRGNYNSPLHF,TGTGCCAGCAGTTATGTTCGGGGGAACTATAATTCACCCCTCCACTTT
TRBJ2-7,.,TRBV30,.,CAWSPPSSYEQYF,TGTGCCTGGAGTCCCCCATCCTCCTACGAGCAGTACTTC
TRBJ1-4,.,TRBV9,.,CASSPRGQNGEKLFF,TGTGCCAGCAGCCCAAGAGGGCAAAACGGAGAAAAACTGTTTTTT